These T cell receptor beta chains were read from a single sample in a study of cytomegalovirus exposure and HLA in healthy donors. Measured with immunoSEQ multiplex PCR; TCRdb has only the in-frame clones, and not every one. The sample consists of hundreds of thousands of clones, roughly 70% of them appearing once. Input material: PBMCs. These receptors originate from a middle-aged man in good health and CMV-seropositive. Each CDR3 is given with its conserved first and last residue. Each record gives: clone size, V gene, J gene, D gene, CDR3 protein, CDR3 DNA. D genes are given only for firm matches. The size field is filled for only some rows; it gives once, few, many or a size class.

>.|TRBV13|TRBJ1-1|.
CASSLLRASGSEAFF
TGTGCCAGCAGTCTCTTGAGGGCCAGTGGCTCTGAAGCTTTCTTT
>.|TRBV29-1|TRBJ2-7|TRBD1
CSVVGQGARGPYEQYF
TGCAGCGTTGTGGGACAGGGGGCGCGAGGACCCTACGAGCAGTACTTC
>.|TRBV19|TRBJ1-2|TRBD1
CASSAITGDGGYTF
TGTGCCAGTAGTGCGATCACAGGGGATGGAGGCTACACCTTC
>.|TRBV27|TRBJ2-7|TRBD2
CATMGTTYEQYF
TGTGCCACCATGGGGACTACCTACGAGCAGTACTTC
>.|TRBV7-2|TRBJ2-7|.
CASSLVGAGGRYEQYF
TGTGCCAGCAGCTTAGTTGGCGCGGGCGGCAGGTACGAGCAGTACTTC
>.|TRBV5-4|TRBJ1-2|.
CASSSSGYGYTF
TGTGCCAGCAGCTCTTCGGGGTATGGCTACACCTTC
>.|TRBV6-6|TRBJ2-1|.
CASSYPGYNEQFF
TGTGCCAGCAGTTACCCAGGGTACAATGAGCAGTTCTTC
>.|TRBV4-3|TRBJ1-5|.
CASSQDLGTGSQPQHF
TGCGCCAGCAGCCAAGACTTGGGAACAGGGAGTCAGCCCCAGCATTTT
>.|TRBV15|TRBJ2-5|TRBD2
CATSRYQRGVGETQYF
TGTGCCACCAGCAGATACCAGCGGGGGGTCGGAGAGACCCAGTACTTC
>.|TRBV7-9|TRBJ1-5|.
CASSFGDSTQHF
TGTGCCAGCAGCTTCGGGGACTCAACCCAGCATTTT
>.|TRBV5-1|TRBJ2-3|TRBD2
CASSLFKSTSGGIRTDTQYF
TGCGCCAGCAGCTTGTTTAAATCGACTAGCGGGGGTATTAGGACAGATACGCAGTATTTT
>.|TRBV28|TRBJ2-3|TRBD1
CASSMGTGHTDTQYF
TGTGCCAGCAGCATGGGGACAGGGCACACAGATACGCAGTATTTT
>.|TRBV18|TRBJ2-3|.
CASSHSQRADTQYF
TGTGCCAGCTCACACTCCCAACGGGCAGATACGCAGTATTTT
>few|TRBV15|TRBJ2-3|TRBD1
CATSLSPGQLTDTQYF
TGTGCCACCAGCCTCTCACCGGGACAGCTAACAGATACGCAGTATTTT
>.|TRBV7-9|TRBJ2-7|.
CSSSPEASHHPVSYEQYF
TGTTCCAGCAGCCCAGAGGCCAGTCATCACCCCGTCTCCTACGAGCAGTACTTC
>few|TRBV5-1|TRBJ1-6|.
CASSPGGGNSPLHF
TGCGCCAGCAGCCCTGGTGGAGGTAATTCACCCCTCCACTTT
>.|TRBV2|TRBJ1-6|.
CASHNWAGDSPLHF
TGTGCCAGCCATAACTGGGCAGGGGATTCACCCCTCCACTTT
>few|TRBV15|TRBJ2-5|.
CATSRDRGQETQYF
TGTGCCACCAGCAGAGATAGGGGACAAGAGACCCAGTACTTC
>few|TRBV4-1|TRBJ1-1|.
CASSRYLGGTEAFF
TGCGCCAGCAGCCGGTATCTTGGGGGGACTGAAGCTTTCTTT
>few|TRBV6-5|TRBJ2-3|TRBD2
CSTSGGQADTQYF
TGTTCCACTAGCGGGGGGCAGGCAGATACGCAGTATTTT
>.|TRBV5-8|TRBJ1-4|TRBD1
CASSLGTGFVNEKLFF
TGTGCCAGCAGCTTGGGGACAGGGTTTGTGAATGAAAAACTGTTTTTT
>.|TRBV2|TRBJ1-5|.
CASNEYRDYQPQHF
TGTGCCAGCAACGAGTACAGAGATTATCAGCCCCAGCATTTT
>.|TRBV28|TRBJ1-4|TRBD1
CASRGQGAGEKLFF
TGTGCCAGCAGGGGGCAGGGGGCTGGTGAAAAACTGTTTTTT
>.|TRBV7-2|TRBJ1-6|.
CASSFHNRGSYNSPLHF
TGTGCCAGCAGCTTCCACAACCGGGGCTCCTATAATTCACCCCTCCACTTT
>.|TRBV2|TRBJ2-5|TRBD2
CASTSGRKAGAKETQYF
TGTGCCAGCACTTCGGGGCGTAAAGCGGGGGCTAAAGAGACCCAGTACTTC
>few|TRBV5-4|TRBJ1-2|TRBD1
CASSSYRQGGHYGYTF
TGTGCCAGCAGCAGTTACCGACAGGGGGGTCACTATGGCTACACCTTC
>.|TRBV19|TRBJ2-1|TRBD1
CASSIFDRGDEQFF
TGTGCCAGTAGTATCTTCGACAGGGGCGATGAGCAGTTCTTC
>few|TRBV6-1|TRBJ2-5|TRBD2
CASSEALAGGQETQYF
TGTGCCAGCAGTGAAGCATTAGCGGGGGGGCAAGAGACCCAGTACTTC
>few|TRBV4-2|TRBJ1-4|.
CASSQDFTAGSEKLFF
TGTGCCAGCAGCCAAGATTTCACCGCCGGGAGTGAAAAACTGTTTTTT
>.|TRBV5-6|TRBJ1-4|.
CASSLRIGATNEKLFF
TGTGCCAGCAGCTTGCGTATAGGGGCAACTAATGAAAAACTGTTTTTT
>.|TRBV19|TRBJ1-5|.
CASSTSRGGSQPQHF
TGTGCCAGTAGTACCTCCCGGGGGGGCTCTCAGCCCCAGCATTTT
>.|TRBV5-1|TRBJ1-1|.
CASSFPGGPEDTEAFF
TGCGCCAGCAGCTTCCCGGGAGGGCCAGAGGACACTGAAGCTTTCTTT
>.|TRBV7-9|TRBJ1-2|.
CASSPYGGGYTF
TGTGCCAGCAGCCCCTACGGCGGCGGCTACACCTTC
>.|TRBV27|TRBJ2-1|.
CASSFGNTNEQFF
TGTGCCAGCAGTTTCGGGAATACCAATGAGCAGTTCTTC
>.|TRBV5-1|TRBJ2-7|TRBD1
CASSPTRGQIEQYF
TGCGCCAGCAGCCCTACGAGGGGACAGATCGAGCAGTACTTC
>.|TRBV5-4|TRBJ2-7|TRBD1
CASSEETGASYEQYF
TGTGCCAGCAGCGAAGAGACAGGGGCCTCCTACGAGCAGTACTTC
>.|TRBV12-5|TRBJ1-2|TRBD1
CASGSLRGHRGYTF
TGTGCTAGTGGTTCCCTCAGGGGGCACCGAGGCTACACCTTC
>few|TRBV4-2|TRBJ1-3|.
CASSRTRQSENTIYF
TGTGCCAGCAGCCGGACCCGACAGAGCGAAAACACCATATATTTT
>.|TRBV7-6|TRBJ2-5|.
CASAYRPQETQYF
TGTGCCAGCGCGTACAGACCTCAAGAGACCCAGTACTTC
>.|TRBV11-2|TRBJ2-2|.
CASSFMRGPTGELFF
TGTGCCAGCAGCTTCATGCGGGGCCCCACCGGGGAGCTGTTTTTT
>.|TRBV28|TRBJ2-5|.
CASSLPGAQETQYF
TGTGCCAGCAGTTTACCAGGGGCCCAAGAGACCCAGTACTTC
>.|TRBV29-1|TRBJ2-2|TRBD1
CSAGDSGGELFF
TGCAGCGCTGGGGACAGTGGCGGGGAGCTGTTTTTT
>.|TRBV25-1|TRBJ2-3|TRBD2
CASRLSGGADTQYF
TGTGCCAGCAGGTTGAGCGGGGGGGCAGATACGCAGTATTTT
>.|TRBV5-6|TRBJ2-7|TRBD1
CASSWERTGNYEQYF
TGTGCCAGCAGCTGGGAAAGGACAGGGAACTACGAGCAGTACTTC
>few|TRBV6-1|TRBJ2-7|.
CASSERMGHPLEYF
TGTGCCAGCAGTGAAAGGATGGGGCACCCGCTTGAGTACTTC
>.|TRBV6-4|TRBJ2-3|TRBD2
CASSEDGGATDTQYF
TGTGCCAGCAGTGAAGACGGGGGGGCCACAGATACGCAGTATTTT
>.|TRBV29-1|TRBJ2-1|TRBD1
CSVEGQGVYNEQFF
TGCAGCGTTGAGGGACAGGGGGTCTACAATGAGCAGTTCTTC